The TCR beta chain under discussion was sequenced for a study of cytotoxic CD8 clonotypes in ibrutinib-treated CLL (dated by TCRdb to about 2021). About the investigation overall: The cohort included some 14 treatment-naive and about a dozen relapsed/refractory patients; 17 to 18 were IGHV unmutated. Longitudinal samples were available for about 30% of the 86 trial participants. Cryopreserved peripheral blood mononuclear cells were obtained prior to treatment, at the time of response, and at either disease progression or sustained remission. Samples at response were collected after a median of roughly twelve months of treatment, with a range of about 6 to 40 months. Every sample from remission and from progressive disease was obtained while the patients were still on ibrutinib. Samples averaged roughly 280,000 productive templates and about 94,000 productive rearrangements. Responses were partial in some 24 patients and complete in 2; after median 68 months follow-up, roughly 14 stayed in remission and roughly twelve progressed. Overall study outcomes, separate from this receptor: At ibrutinib response clonality went up, during sustained remission it held steady, and at progression it dropped back toward baseline. Public clonotypes were found to be uncommon and were observed to contract or remain stable during treatment; the increase in clonality was shown to reflect expansion of private clonotypes at ibrutinib response. Baseline clonality was found to be higher than that of age-matched healthy donors and was strongly correlated with circulating CD8+ T-cell counts. Lymph node repertoires were not examined, and the timing of sampling was not matched between patients in sustained remission and those whose disease progressed.

V is cut by 2 bases and J by 2 bases, and the space between the germline ends is 11 bases. Its CDR3 holds 15 amino acids, cysteine through phenylalanine. Only the CDR3 part of the read is kept: 45 bases, read in frame from the first base. The germline V gene supplies CDR1 SGHRS and CDR2 YFSETQ. The goal of deep resolution MiSeq sequencing was a depth between 1 in 1 million and 1 in 200,000 T cells, and coverage averaged 10x per clonotype. The immunoSEQ hsTCRB Kit was used to generate the TCR beta libraries. The paper's data handling went like this. The data were analyzed with ImmunoSEQ Analyzer and ImmunoSEQ Data Assistant, and V, D and J gene assignments followed IMGT definitions. Clonality was computed as one minus normalized Shannon entropy of productive rearrangement frequencies, ranging from 0 to 1. Only overrepresented clonotypes making up at least 0.05% of the repertoire of each patient were included in the public clonotype analysis. Approximately 13 age-matched healthy donor repertoires from immuneACCESS served as clonality controls. The source is immuneACCESS, and TCRdb retained only in-frame sequences with V and J called. Part of the clones is not carried over; for the studies checked, unresolved V genes explain less than half of this, and the remainder is unexplained. The D gene and trimming were derived from the DNA, and the V and J assignments and clone size from that table. This sample gives hundreds of thousands of clones in total; roughly 70% of them show up just once. The leading ten clones occupy approximately 15% of the sample.

Turning to this clone: The clone's antigen remains unknown. Base qualities are not provided; no much larger clone lies one nucleotide away.

The time point label corresponds to: around 25 months on ibrutinib. Approximately 2 micrograms of genomic DNA were extracted from cryopreserved PBMCs for TCR beta library preparation. Longitudinal blood samples from CLL patients on ibrutinib monotherapy were analyzed using high-throughput TCR beta sequencing. The patients took part in an open-label, single-center phase 2 trial of ibrutinib monotherapy. This TCR was sampled from a human donor with chronic lymphocytic leukemia. Sequenced material: PBMCs, taken after 24 months of ibrutinib treatment. The chain couples TRBV5-1 to TRBJ2-1; no confident D gene assignment can be made. For the CDR3, the sequence is CASSFGLTTYNEQFF. The sequenced DNA: TGCGCCAGCAGCTTTGGTCTAACTACCTACAATGAGCAGTTCTTC.